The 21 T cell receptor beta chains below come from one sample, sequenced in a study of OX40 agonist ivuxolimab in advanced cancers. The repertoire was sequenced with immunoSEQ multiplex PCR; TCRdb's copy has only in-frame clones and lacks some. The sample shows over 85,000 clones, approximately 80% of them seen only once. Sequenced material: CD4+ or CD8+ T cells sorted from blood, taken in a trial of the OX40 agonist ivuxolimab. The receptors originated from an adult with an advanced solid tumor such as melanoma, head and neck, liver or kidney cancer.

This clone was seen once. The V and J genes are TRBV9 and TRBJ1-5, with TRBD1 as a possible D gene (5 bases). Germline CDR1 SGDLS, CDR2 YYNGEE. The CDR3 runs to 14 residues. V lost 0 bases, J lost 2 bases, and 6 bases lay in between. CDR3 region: CASSVEGGNQPQHF. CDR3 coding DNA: TGTGCCAGCAGCGTAGAAGGGGGCAATCAGCCCCAGCATTTT.

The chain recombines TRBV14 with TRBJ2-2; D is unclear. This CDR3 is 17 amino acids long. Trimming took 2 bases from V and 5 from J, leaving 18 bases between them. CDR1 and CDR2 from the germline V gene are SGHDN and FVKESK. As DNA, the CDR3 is TGTGCCAGCAGCCAATTGTATTCCGCTAGTCGGACCGGGGAGCTGTTTTTT. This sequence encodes CASSQLYSASRTGELFF.

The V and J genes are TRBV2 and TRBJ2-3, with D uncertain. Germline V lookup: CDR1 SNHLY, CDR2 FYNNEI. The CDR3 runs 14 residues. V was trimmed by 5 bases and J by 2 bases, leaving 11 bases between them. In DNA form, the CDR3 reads TGTGCCAGCAGTCTAAGGATCTTCACAGATACGCAGTATTTT. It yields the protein CASSLRIFTDTQYF.

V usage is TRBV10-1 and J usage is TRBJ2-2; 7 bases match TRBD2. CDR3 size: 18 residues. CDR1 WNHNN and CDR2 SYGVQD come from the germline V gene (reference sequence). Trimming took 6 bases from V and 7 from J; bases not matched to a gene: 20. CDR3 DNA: TGCGCCAGCAGAGACCGGGACTACAACAAAATTACCGGCGGGGAGCTGTTTTTT. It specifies CASRDRDYNKITGGELFF.

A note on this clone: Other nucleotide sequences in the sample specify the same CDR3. The CDR3 region has the DNA TGTGCCAGCAGCTCTTCCGGGTCGCTCCTCGGCTACACCTTC. This sequence encodes CASSSSGSLLGYTF. This chain links TRBV7-2 with TRBJ1-2; no reliable D call. V lost 4 bases to trimming and J lost 8 bases, with 17 bases between them. The CDR3 sequence is 14 residues long. Looked up from germline, CDR1 is SGHTA and CDR2 is FQGNSA.

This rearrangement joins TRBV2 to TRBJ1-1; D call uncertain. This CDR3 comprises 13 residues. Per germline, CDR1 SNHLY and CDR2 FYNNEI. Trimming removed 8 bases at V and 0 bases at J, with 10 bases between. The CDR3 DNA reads TGTGCCAGCGAGATACTCATGAACACTGAAGCTTTCTTT. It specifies CASEILMNTEAFF.

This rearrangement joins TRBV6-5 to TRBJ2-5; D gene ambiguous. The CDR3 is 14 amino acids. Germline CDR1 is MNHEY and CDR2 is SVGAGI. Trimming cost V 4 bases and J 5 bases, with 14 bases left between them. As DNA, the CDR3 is TGTGCCAGCAGTTGGGATGGCCTTCGGGAGACCCAGTACTTC. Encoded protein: CASSWDGLRETQYF.

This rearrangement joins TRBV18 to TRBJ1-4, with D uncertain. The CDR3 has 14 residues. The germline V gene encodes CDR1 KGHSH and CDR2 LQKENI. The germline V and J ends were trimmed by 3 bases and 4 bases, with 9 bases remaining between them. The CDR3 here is CASSPRWDNEKLFF. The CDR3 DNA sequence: TGTGCCAGCTCACCCAGATGGGATAATGAAAAACTGTTTTTT.

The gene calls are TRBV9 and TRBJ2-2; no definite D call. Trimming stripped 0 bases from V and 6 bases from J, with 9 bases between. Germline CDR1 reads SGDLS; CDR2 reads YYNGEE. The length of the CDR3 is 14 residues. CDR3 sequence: CASSVVTSSGELFF. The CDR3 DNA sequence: TGTGCCAGCAGCGTAGTAACCTCTTCCGGGGAGCTGTTTTTT.

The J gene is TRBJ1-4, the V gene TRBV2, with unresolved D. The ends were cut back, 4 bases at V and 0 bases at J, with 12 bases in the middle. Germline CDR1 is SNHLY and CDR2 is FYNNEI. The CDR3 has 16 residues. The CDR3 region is CASSGPGSSTNEKLFF. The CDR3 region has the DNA TGTGCCAGCAGTGGCCCGGGGTCCTCAACTAATGAAAAACTGTTTTTT.

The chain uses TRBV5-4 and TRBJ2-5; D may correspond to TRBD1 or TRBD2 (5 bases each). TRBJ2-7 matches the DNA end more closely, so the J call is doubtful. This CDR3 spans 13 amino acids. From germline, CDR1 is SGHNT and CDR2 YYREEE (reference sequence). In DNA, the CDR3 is TGTGCCAGCAAATTTGGTGGGGGTTACGAGCAGTACTTC. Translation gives CASKFGGGYEQYF.

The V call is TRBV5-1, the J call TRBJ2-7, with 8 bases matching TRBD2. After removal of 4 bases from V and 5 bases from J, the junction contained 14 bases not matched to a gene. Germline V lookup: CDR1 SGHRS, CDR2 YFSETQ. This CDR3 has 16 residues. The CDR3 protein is CASSNRGTGGLNEQYF. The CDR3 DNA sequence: TGCGCCAGCAGCAACCGAGGAACGGGGGGGCTGAACGAGCAGTACTTC.

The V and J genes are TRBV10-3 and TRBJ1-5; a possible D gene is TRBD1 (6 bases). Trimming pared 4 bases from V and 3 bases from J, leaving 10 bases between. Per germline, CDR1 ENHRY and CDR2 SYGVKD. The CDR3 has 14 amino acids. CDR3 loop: CAISGGQNNQPQHF. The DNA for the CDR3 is TGTGCCATCAGTGGCGGACAGAACAATCAGCCCCAGCATTTT.

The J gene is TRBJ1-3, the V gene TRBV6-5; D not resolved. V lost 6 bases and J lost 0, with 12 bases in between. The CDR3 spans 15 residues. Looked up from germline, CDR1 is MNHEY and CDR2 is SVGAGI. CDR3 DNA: TGTGCCAGCAGCCCCCGACCAGCCTCTGGAAACACCATATATTTT. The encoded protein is CASSPRPASGNTIYF.

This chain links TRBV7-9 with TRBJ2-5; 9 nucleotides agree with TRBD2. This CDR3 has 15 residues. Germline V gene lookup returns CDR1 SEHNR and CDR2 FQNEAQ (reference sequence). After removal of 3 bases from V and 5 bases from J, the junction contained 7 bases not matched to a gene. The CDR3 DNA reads TGTGCCAGCAGCTTCCCCGGGACTAGCAGTGAGACCCAGTACTTC. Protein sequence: CASSFPGTSSETQYF.

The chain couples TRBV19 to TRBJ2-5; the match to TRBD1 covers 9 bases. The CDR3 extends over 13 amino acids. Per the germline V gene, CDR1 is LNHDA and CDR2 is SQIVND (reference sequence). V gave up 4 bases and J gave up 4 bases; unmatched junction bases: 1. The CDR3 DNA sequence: TGTGCCAGTAGTACGACAGGGGGAGAGACCCAGTACTTC. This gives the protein CASSTTGGETQYF.

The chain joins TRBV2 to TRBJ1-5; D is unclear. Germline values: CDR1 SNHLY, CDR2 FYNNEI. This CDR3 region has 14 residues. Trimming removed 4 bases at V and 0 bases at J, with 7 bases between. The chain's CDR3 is CASSGSYSNQPQHF. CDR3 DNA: TGTGCCAGCAGTGGCAGCTATAGCAATCAGCCCCAGCATTTT. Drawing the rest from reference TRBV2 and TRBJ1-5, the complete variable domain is EPEVTQTPSHQVTQMGQEVILRCVPISNHLYFYWYRQILGQKVEFLVSFYNNEISEKSEIFDDQFSVERPDGSNFTLKIRSTKLEDSAMYFCASSGSYSNQPQHFGDGTRLSIL.

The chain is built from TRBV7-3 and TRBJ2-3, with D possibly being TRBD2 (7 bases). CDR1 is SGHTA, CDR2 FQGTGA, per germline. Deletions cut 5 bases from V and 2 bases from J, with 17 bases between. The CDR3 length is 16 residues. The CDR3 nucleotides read TGTGCCAGCAGCCCCGGTTGGGGGGGCTACACAGATACGCAGTATTTT. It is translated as CASSPGWGGYTDTQYF.

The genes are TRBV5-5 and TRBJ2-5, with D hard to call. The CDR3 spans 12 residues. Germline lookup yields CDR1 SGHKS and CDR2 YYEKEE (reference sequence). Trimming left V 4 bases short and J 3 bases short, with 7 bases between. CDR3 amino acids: CASSVEKETQYF. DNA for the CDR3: TGTGCCAGCAGCGTGGAGAAAGAGACCCAGTACTTC.

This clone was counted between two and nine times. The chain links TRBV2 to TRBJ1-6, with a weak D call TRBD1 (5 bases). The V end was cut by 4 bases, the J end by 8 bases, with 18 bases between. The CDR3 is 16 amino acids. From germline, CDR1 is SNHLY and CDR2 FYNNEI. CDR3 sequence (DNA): TGTGCCAGCAGTGGAGGGGCCGGGAAAAAAGATTCACCCCTCCACTTT. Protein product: CASSGGAGKKDSPLHF.

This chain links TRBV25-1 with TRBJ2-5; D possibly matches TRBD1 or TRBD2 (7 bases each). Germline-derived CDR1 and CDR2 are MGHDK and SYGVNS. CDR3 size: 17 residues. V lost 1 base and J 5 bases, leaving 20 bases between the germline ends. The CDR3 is CASSEWEGRGIGETQYF. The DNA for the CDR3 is TGTGCCAGCAGTGAATGGGAGGGCAGGGGGATTGGCGAGACCCAGTACTTC.